This T cell receptor (beta chain) was recovered during a study of shared clonotypes between healthy human individuals. Study background: Participating donors consisted of two women and a few men aged 18 to 49.

The data were produced by immunoSEQ multiplex PCR, yet TCRdb's version contains in-frame clones alone and is incomplete. The sample consists of approximately 720,000 clones, approximately 79% of them appearing once. The trim removed 3 bases at V and 3 bases at J, leaving 4 bases unmatched. Germline V lookup: CDR1 SGDLS, CDR2 YYNGEE. The CDR3 extends over 14 amino acids. The specimen was memory CD4+ T cells sorted from blood. Indicated subset: CD45RA-negative fraction. The V gene is TRBV9, the J gene TRBJ2-3; 7 nucleotides agree with TRBD2. The sequence came from a woman aged 30 to 39 in good health. For the CDR3, the DNA is TGTGCCAGCAGCGGCGGCGGGGGAACAGATACGCAGTATTTT. Its protein is CASSGGGGTDTQYF.